A single sample gave rise to the 10 T cell receptor beta chains below, sequenced in a study of vaccination and CD4 T cells after COVID-19. Treatment specified: roughly 10-day PBMC culture with coronavirus spike peptide pools or control peptides (ViraFEST assay). Cultured CD4+ T cells had their DNA profiled by the Oncomine TCR Beta short-read assay. TCRdb called the PCR reads again in MiXCR, with one record for every CDR3 protein. The sample includes around 15,000 distinct CDR3 sequences, more than 30% of them seen just once. Their cognate antigens are unknown. The sample in question was CD4+ T cells from blood, cultured in vitro, obtained before SARS-CoV-2 vaccination. Source of these receptors: a human donor who received a COVID-19 vaccine.

The rearrangement links TRBV5-1 to TRBJ2-1; D might be TRBD2 (6 bases). The V end was cut by 0 bases, the J end by 7 bases, with 14 bases between. The CDR3 is 15 amino acids. CDR1 and CDR2 from the germline V gene are SGHRS and YFSETQ. The DNA for the CDR3 is TGCGCCAGCAGCTTGGGTGCCGGGGGTGATAATGAGCAGTTCTTC. Protein sequence: CASSLGAGGDNEQFF. The full variable domain, with the rest looked up from reference TRBV5-1 and TRBJ2-1, is KAGVTQTPRYLIKTRGQQVTLSCSPISGHRSVSWYQQTPGQGLQFLFEYFSETQRNKGNFPGRFSGRQFSNSRSEMNVSTLELGDSALYLCASSLGAGGDNEQFFGPGTRLTVL.

The J gene is TRBJ2-3, the V gene TRBV12-3 or TRBV12-4; no definite D call. V gave up 8 bases and J gave up 5 bases, with 5 bases separating them. The CDR3 sequence is 10 residues long. The CDR3 DNA follows: TGTGCCAGCGCGAGAGATACGCAGTATTTT. As protein: CASARDTQYF.

This clonotype was seen a few times. V usage is TRBV28 and J usage is TRBJ2-5; the D gene is possibly TRBD1 (8 bases). The CDR3 sequence is 14 residues long. V shed 6 bases and J shed 4 bases, with 15 bases lying between them. Per the germline V gene, CDR1 is MDHEN and CDR2 is SYDVKM. CDR3 coding DNA: TGTGCCAGCAGCTCGACAGGGGAGGGAGAGACCCAGTACTTC. This sequence encodes CASSSTGEGETQYF.

The V gene is TRBV5-6, the J gene TRBJ1-5, with D hard to call. Trimming stripped 0 bases from V and 8 bases from J, with 9 bases between. In germline, CDR1 is SGHDT, CDR2 YYEEEE. The CDR3 length is 13 residues. CDR3 loop: CASSLGGMEPQHF. The CDR3 coding sequence is TGTGCCAGCAGCTTGGGCGGGATGGAGCCCCAGCATTTT.

This chain links TRBV7-2 with TRBJ1-2; 9 bases match TRBD1. Germline V lookup: CDR1 SGHTA, CDR2 FQGNSA. Trimming removed 6 bases from V and 4 bases from J; junction bases left unmatched: 9. This CDR3 has 15 residues. The CDR3 region has the DNA TGTGCCAGCAGAAACCCGGGACAGGGTAGCTATGGCTACACCTTC. This encodes CASRNPGQGSYGYTF. Drawing the rest from reference TRBV7-2 and TRBJ1-2, the complete variable domain is GAGVSQSPSNKVTEKGKDVELRCDPISGHTALYWYRQSLGQGLEFLIYFQGNSAPDKSGLPSDRFSAERTGGSVSTLTIQRTQQEDSAVYLCASRNPGQGSYGYTFGSGTRLTVV.

The chain links TRBV10-1 to TRBJ1-2; no firm D call. The germline V gene has CDR1 WNHNN and CDR2 SYGVQD (reference sequence). The germline V and J ends were trimmed by 2 bases and 0 bases, with 13 bases remaining between them. The CDR3 sequence is 16 residues long. DNA of the CDR3: TGCGCCAGCAGTGAGACATTTGGGGAATCTAACTATGGCTACACCTTC. Translating gives CASSETFGESNYGYTF.

This clonotype was counted only a few times. The V call is TRBV19, the J call TRBJ2-3, with 8 bases lining up with TRBD1. The germline CDR1 and CDR2 sequences are LNHDA and SQIVND (reference sequence). The CDR3 has 15 amino acids. The J segment lost 5 bases and the V segment lost 6 bases, leaving 10 bases of the junction unmatched. Here the CDR3 reads CASSIDRGGQDTQYF. In DNA form, the CDR3 reads TGTGCCAGTAGCATCGACAGGGGTGGCCAAGATACGCAGTATTTT. The entire variable domain, with the rest obtained from reference TRBV19 and TRBJ2-3, is as follows: DGGITQSPKYLFRKEGQNVTLSCEQNLNHDAMYWYRQDPGQGLRLIYYSQIVNDFQKGDIAEGYSVSREKKESFPLTVTSAQKNPTAFYLCASSIDRGGQDTQYFGPGTRLTVL.

This clonotype is medium-sized in the sample. CDR3 region: CATSDRGQGTADTQYF. The CDR3 region has the DNA TGTGCCACCAGTGACCGGGGACAGGGAACGGCAGATACGCAGTATTTT. The chain combines TRBV24-1 with TRBJ2-3, with 9 positions matching TRBD1. Germline trimming cut 4 bases from V and 4 bases from J; bases unmatched to any gene: 8. In germline, CDR1 is KGHDR, CDR2 SFDVKD. This CDR3 has 16 residues.

The chain carries TRBV3-1 and TRBJ1-2, with TRBD1 as a possible D gene (5 bases). Between the trimmed V and J ends, which lost 1 base and 4 bases, there was a span of 13 bases. Germline CDR1 is LGHDT and CDR2 is YNNKEL (reference sequence). This CDR3 contains 15 residues. In nucleotides, the CDR3 is TGTGCCAGCAGCCAAGGGTCGACAGCCTCCTATGGCTACACCTTC. This translates into CASSQGSTASYGYTF.

This rearrangement joins TRBV15 to TRBJ1-6; D not certain. The CDR3 length is 13 residues. Trimming removed 1 base from V and 8 bases from J, with 6 bases in between. Germline V gene lookup returns CDR1 LNHNV and CDR2 YYDKDF (reference sequence). CDR3 sequence (DNA): TGTGCCACCAGCAGAGCGTCGGATTCACCCCTCCACTTT. It translates to CATSRASDSPLHF.